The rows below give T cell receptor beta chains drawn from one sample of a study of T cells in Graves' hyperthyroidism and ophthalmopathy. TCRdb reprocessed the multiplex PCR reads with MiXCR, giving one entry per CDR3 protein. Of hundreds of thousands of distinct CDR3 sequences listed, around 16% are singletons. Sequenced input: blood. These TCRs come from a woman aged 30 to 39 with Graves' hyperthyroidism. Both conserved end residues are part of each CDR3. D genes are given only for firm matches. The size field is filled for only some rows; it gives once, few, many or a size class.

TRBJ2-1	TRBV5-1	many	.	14	TGCGCCAGCAGCTTGGGGGCGGGATTAAATGAGCAGTTCTTC	CASSLGAGLNEQFF
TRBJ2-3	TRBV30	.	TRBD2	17	TGTGCCTGGAGCGGGACTAGCGCGTGGACTAGCACAGATACGCAGTATTTT	CAWSGTSAWTSTDTQYF
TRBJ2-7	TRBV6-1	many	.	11	TGTGCCAGCACCCAAGGTCGGCGGCAGTACTTC	CASTQGRRQYF
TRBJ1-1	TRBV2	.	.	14	TGTGCCAGCAGGGAGAGGGGGGGGAACACTGAAGCTTTCTTT	CASRERGGNTEAFF
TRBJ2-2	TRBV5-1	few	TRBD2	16	TGCGCCAGCAGCTTGAGACTAGCGAGAAGTAACGGGGAGCTGTTTTTT	CASSLRLARSNGELFF
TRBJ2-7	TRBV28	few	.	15	TGTGCCAGCAGTTTCCAGGACTTGCCCTCCTACGAGCAGTACTTC	CASSFQDLPSYEQYF
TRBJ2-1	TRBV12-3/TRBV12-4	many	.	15	TGTGCCAGCAGCTTCGGGCCAAACAGTCTGGGTGAGCAGTTCTTC	CASSFGPNSLGEQFF
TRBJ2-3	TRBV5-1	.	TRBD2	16	TGCGCCAGCAGCTTGGCCGGAGCTAGCGGGATAGATACGCAGTATTTT	CASSLAGASGIDTQYF
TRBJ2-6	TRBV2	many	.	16	TGTGCCAGCTGTCCCAGGGTTAGCTCTGGGGCCAACGTCCTGACTTTC	CASCPRVSSGANVLTF
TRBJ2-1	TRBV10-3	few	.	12	TGTGCCATCAGTGAGGGGGGAGATGAGCAGTTCTTC	CAISEGGDEQFF